This T cell receptor (beta chain) originates from a study of blood T cell repertoires in COVID-19. On the study more broadly: Acute-phase and convalescent COVID-19 samples originated in the United States, Italy and Spain. Sample material is recorded as cDNA or gDNA derived from T cells, B-cell-depleted T cells, or PBMCs.

In the authors' workflow: It was from reference gene primer amplification that nucleated cell counts were estimated. Measured with immunoSEQ multiplex PCR; TCRdb has only the in-frame clones, and not every one. That table furnishes V, J and clone size, whereas the DNA furnished D and trimming. The sample has a few hundred thousand clones, approximately 86% seen once. The CDR3 is made up of 14 amino acids. V dropped 0 bases and J dropped 5 bases, with 10 bases sitting between them. Germline lookup yields CDR1 MNHNS and CDR2 SASEGT. The rearrangement uses TRBV6-1 and TRBJ1-1, with a tentative D call TRBD1 (6 bases). This TCR came from a woman aged 25-40 years who had recovered from COVID-19. Sample: peripheral blood. The CDR3 DNA is TGTGCCAGCAGTGAAGCGCGAGGACAGACTGAAGCTTTCTTT. This sequence encodes CASSEARGQTEAFF.